The 26 T cell receptor beta chains presented below share a single source sample, sequenced in a study of blood T cell repertoires in COVID-19. This table comes from immunoSEQ multiplex PCR, and its TCRdb copy is limited to in-frame clones, with some not included. The top ten hold 4.6% of the sample, which has roughly 120,000 clones, 75% to 90% seen once. The sequenced sample consisted of peripheral blood. Receptor source: a woman aged 45 to 65 with acute or convalescent COVID-19.

This sequence joins TRBV4-1 and TRBJ1-2; D ambiguous. V lost 4 bases, J lost 2 bases, and 14 bases lay in between. Germline V CDR1 and CDR2: MGHRA, YSYEKL. This CDR3 comprises 15 residues. This chain's CDR3 is CASSPDREENYGYTF. The CDR3 coding sequence is TGCGCCAGCAGCCCCGACCGAGAGGAGAACTATGGCTACACCTTC.

V is TRBV5-1 and J is TRBJ2-5; D perhaps matches TRBD2 (6 bases). Per the germline V gene, CDR1 is SGHRS and CDR2 is YFSETQ. There are 16 residues in the CDR3. V lost 0 bases and J 2 bases, leaving 14 bases between the germline ends. CDR3 in amino acids: CASSLVGGYLQETQYF. The CDR3 nucleotides read TGCGCCAGCAGCTTGGTTGGAGGGTACCTTCAAGAGACCCAGTACTTC.

J is TRBJ2-1 and V is TRBV25-1; a weak D match, TRBD1 (6 bases). Looked up from germline, CDR1 is MGHDK and CDR2 is SYGVNS. V was shortened by 3 bases and J by 3 bases, with 15 bases between the two germline ends. The CDR3 is made up of 16 amino acids. CDR3 region: CASSDGTRYLYNEQFF. The CDR3 nucleotides are TGTGCCAGCAGTGACGGGACAAGGTATCTCTACAATGAGCAGTTCTTC. The full variable domain, rest sourced from reference TRBV25-1 and TRBJ2-1, is EADIYQTPRYLVIGTGKKITLECSQTMGHDKMYWYQQDPGMELHLIHYSYGVNSTEKGDLSSESTVSRIRTEHFPLTLESARPSHTSQYLCASSDGTRYLYNEQFFGPGTRLTVL.

This clone was seen a handful of times. The rearrangement links TRBV27 to TRBJ2-7; maybe TRBD1 (5 bases). The CDR3 runs to 16 residues. Trimming stripped 5 bases from V and 4 bases from J, with 21 bases between. The V gene's germline CDR1 is MNHEY and CDR2 SMNVEV (reference sequence). The CDR3 DNA is TGTGCCAGCAGTCAAAGGGCAGGGATCAGGGTATACGAGCAGTACTTC. Protein: CASSQRAGIRVYEQYF.

This clone was recorded only once. V is TRBV6-1 and J is TRBJ1-1, with a tentative D call TRBD1 (6 bases). CDR3 length: 15 residues. Deletions cut 2 bases from V and 0 bases from J, with 10 bases between. Germline V gene data show CDR1 as MNHNS and CDR2 as SASEGT. The CDR3 sequence: CASSERGGVNTEAFF. The CDR3 DNA sequence: TGTGCCAGCAGTGAAAGGGGGGGAGTGAACACTGAAGCTTTCTTT.

The gene calls are TRBV18 and TRBJ1-2, with D possibly matching TRBD1 (5 bases). The V end was cut by 4 bases, the J end by 4 bases, with 19 bases between. The length of the CDR3 is 16 residues. CDR1 is KGHSH, CDR2 LQKENI, per germline. DNA for the CDR3: TGTGCCAGCTCACAAACAGACAGTTTAAATCCCTATGGCTACACCTTC. This codes for CASSQTDSLNPYGYTF.

V is TRBV5-4 and J is TRBJ2-7, with D perhaps TRBD1 (5 bases). In germline, CDR1 is SGHNT, CDR2 YYREEE (reference sequence). The CDR3 has 14 residues. V was shortened by 0 bases and J by 4 bases, with 11 bases between the two germline ends. The CDR3 DNA is TGTGCCAGCAGCTTGGCAGGGCGCTCGTACGAGCAGTACTTC. The encoded protein is CASSLAGRSYEQYF.

This sequence joins TRBV4-1 and TRBJ1-4, with D perhaps matching TRBD1 (6 bases). The CDR3 extends over 17 amino acids. The V gene lost 4 bases and the J gene lost 7 bases, with 22 bases spanning the gap. Germline V gene lookup returns CDR1 MGHRA and CDR2 YSYEKL. As DNA, the CDR3 is TGCGCCAGCAGCCGAGACTCCTCAGGGGTGGGGAGTGAAAAACTGTTTTTT. Its translation: CASSRDSSGVGSEKLFF.

V and J are TRBV28 and TRBJ1-2, with 8 bases that match TRBD1. The CDR3 has 13 amino acids. The germline gives CDR1 MDHEN, CDR2 SYDVKM. After removal of 3 bases from V and 8 bases from J, the junction contained 5 bases not matched to a gene. Written as DNA, the CDR3 is TGTGCCAGCAGTTTCCGACAGGGGAAGGGCTACACCTTC. Its protein product is CASSFRQGKGYTF.

This sequence joins TRBV11-2 and TRBJ1-5; D not resolved. V was trimmed by 1 base and J by 4 bases, leaving 5 bases between them. CDR3 size: 13 residues. Germline CDR1 is SGHAT and CDR2 is FQNNGV. The CDR3 sequence is CASSLGQNQPQHF. The DNA of the CDR3 is TGTGCCAGCAGCTTAGGGCAGAATCAGCCCCAGCATTTT.

The chain uses TRBV30 and TRBJ1-1; 10 bases agree with TRBD1. Losses at the gene ends were 5 bases for V and 3 bases for J; bases not matched to a gene: 0. CDR3 length: 12 residues. Germline V lookup: CDR1 GTSNPN, CDR2 SVGIG (reference sequence). CDR3 sequence (DNA): TGTGCCTGGGACAGGGGGCACACTGAAGCTTTCTTT. It encodes CAWDRGHTEAFF.

The V call is TRBV6-5, the J call TRBJ2-1; D possibly corresponds to TRBD2 (6 bases). The CDR3 has 13 residues. Looked up from germline, CDR1 is MNHEY and CDR2 is SVGAGI. Trimming stripped 0 bases from V and 15 bases from J, with 15 bases between. The CDR3 reads CASSYSRRDQGFF. In DNA form, the CDR3 reads TGTGCCAGCAGTTACTCCAGGCGGGACCAGGGGTTCTTC.

The chain combines TRBV30 with TRBJ1-3; D uncertain. Germline V lookup: CDR1 GTSNPN, CDR2 SVGIG (reference sequence). The CDR3 runs to 13 residues. V was shortened by 4 bases and J by 2 bases, with 9 bases between the two germline ends. CDR3 in amino acids: CAWTPTPGNTIYF. The CDR3 bases are TGTGCCTGGACCCCTACCCCTGGAAACACCATATATTTT.

The chain combines TRBV25-1 with TRBJ2-1; 11 bases map to TRBD2. V gave up 10 bases and J gave up 4 bases; unmatched junction bases: 15. CDR1 MGHDK and CDR2 SYGVNS come from the germline V gene. The CDR3 runs 17 residues. The CDR3 sequence is CATTTSLAGVVYNEQFF. As DNA, the CDR3 is TGTGCCACCACCACTTCACTAGCGGGAGTGGTTTACAATGAGCAGTTCTTC.

The V and J genes are TRBV10-2 and TRBJ2-7, with 7 bases that match TRBD2. The germline gives CDR1 WSHSY, CDR2 SAAADI. The CDR3 runs 13 residues. V trimming: 6 bases; J trimming: 1 base; junction bases outside the gene matches: 3. The CDR3 coding sequence is TGCGCCAGCAGGCCTAGCGGTTCCTACGAGCAGTACTTC. Protein product: CASRPSGSYEQYF.

The gene calls are TRBV7-9 and TRBJ1-1; a possible D gene is TRBD1 (5 bases). CDR1 and CDR2 from the germline V gene are SEHNR and FQNEAQ (reference sequence). Trimming shortened V by 1 base and J by 2 bases, and 14 bases separated the two germline ends. This CDR3 comprises 16 residues. The CDR3 region is CASSLEGRGRNTEAFF. CDR3 coding DNA: TGTGCCAGCAGCTTAGAGGGGCGGGGCAGAAACACTGAAGCTTTCTTT.

This clone was seen only once. The chain carries TRBV5-4 and TRBJ2-1; TRBD2 agrees at 7 bases. V lost 4 bases and J lost 3; bases outside the gene matches: 7. Germline assignment: CDR1 SGHNT and CDR2 YYREEE (reference sequence). This CDR3 is built from 15 residues. CDR3 DNA: TGTGCCAGCAGCACCGGACTAGATGGCTACAATGAGCAGTTCTTC. Its translation: CASSTGLDGYNEQFF.

The chain couples TRBV18 to TRBJ2-3, with D uncertain. Germline CDR1 and CDR2: KGHSH and LQKENI. V gave up 5 bases and J gave up 1 base, with 7 bases separating them. The CDR3 is made up of 13 amino acids. CDR3 amino acids: CASSSSRTDTQYF. As DNA, the CDR3 is TGTGCCAGCTCATCAAGCCGCACAGATACGCAGTATTTT.

This clone showed up just once. V and J are TRBV6-5 and TRBJ2-2, with 12 bases that match TRBD2. Unmatched junction bases numbered 8, after V lost 11 bases and J lost 7 bases. This CDR3 comprises 14 residues. Germline CDR1 is MNHEY and CDR2 is SVGAGI. CDR3 in amino acids: CAAASGGAGGELFF. The CDR3 nucleotides read TGTGCCGCAGCTAGCGGGGGGGCCGGCGGGGAGCTGTTTTTT.

The chain carries TRBV6-5 and TRBJ1-3; the D gene is possibly TRBD1 (6 bases). The CDR3 length is 15 residues. Per germline, CDR1 MNHEY and CDR2 SVGAGI. The V end lost 2 bases, the J end lost 2 bases, and 10 bases lay between the germline ends. As DNA, the CDR3 is TGTGCCAGCAGTTACGGCAGGGGACCTGGAAACACCATATATTTT. Translated, it gives CASSYGRGPGNTIYF.

This clone was picked up one time. The genes are TRBV2 and TRBJ1-1; D remains ambiguous. Per germline, CDR1 SNHLY and CDR2 FYNNEI. V lost 6 bases, J lost 7 bases, and 9 bases lay in between. The CDR3 loop spans 11 amino acids. The CDR3 DNA follows: TGTGCCAGCAGGCGAACGGGTGAAGCTTTCTTT. This gives the protein CASRRTGEAFF.

The chain has TRBV5-1 and TRBJ2-7; 7 bases are a match to TRBD1. Germline loops: CDR1 SGHRS, CDR2 YFSETQ. The CDR3 sequence is 12 residues long. V was clipped by 4 bases and J by 5 bases; unmatched bases: 3. The CDR3 loop reads CASSGTVNEQYF. The CDR3 region has the DNA TGCGCCAGCAGCGGGACAGTTAACGAGCAGTACTTC.

The J gene is TRBJ1-1, the V gene TRBV5-1; 7 bases are a match to TRBD1. V dropped 7 bases and J dropped 0; count of bases not matched to a gene: 3. Per germline, CDR1 SGHRS and CDR2 YFSETQ. CDR3 length equals 13 residues. CDR3 nucleotides: TGCGCCAGCCAGGGGGTGGTGAACACTGAAGCTTTCTTT. This gives the protein CASQGVVNTEAFF.

The chain is built from TRBV14 and TRBJ2-1; 10 positions agree with TRBD2. V was pared by 3 bases and J by 6 bases, with 5 bases of the junction left unmatched. The CDR3 spans 15 residues. The germline V gene encodes CDR1 SGHDN and CDR2 FVKESK. CDR3 loop: CASSQRAGGCNEQFF. The CDR3 DNA follows: TGTGCCAGCAGCCAGAGAGCGGGGGGGTGCAATGAGCAGTTCTTC. The full variable domain, in which reference TRBV14 and TRBJ2-1 provide the parts outside the CDR3, is EAGVTQFPSHSVIEKGQTVTLRCDPISGHDNLYWYRRVMGKEIKFLLHFVKESKQDESGMPNNRFLAERTGGTYSTLKVQPAELEDSGVYFCASSQRAGGCNEQFFGPGTRLTVL.

This clone was recorded a few times. The rearrangement joins TRBV11-2 to TRBJ2-4; D is unresolved. V shed 5 bases and J shed 0 bases, with 8 bases lying between them. Looked up from germline, CDR1 is SGHAT and CDR2 is FQNNGV. The length of the CDR3 is 14 residues. In DNA form, the CDR3 reads TGTGCCAGCAGCCCTATACTAGCCAAAAACATTCAGTACTTC. It codes for CASSPILAKNIQYF.

The V and J genes are TRBV28 and TRBJ1-5; a weak D match, TRBD1 (6 bases). Germline lookup yields CDR1 MDHEN and CDR2 SYDVKM. V was cut by 8 bases and J by 3 bases, with 14 bases left in between. There are 14 residues in the CDR3. The CDR3 sequence is CASGADSNNQPQHF. CDR3 bases: TGTGCCAGCGGTGCGGACAGCAACAATCAGCCCCAGCATTTT.